The sequence of this T cell receptor (beta chain) was determined in a study of shared clonotypes between healthy human individuals. General study results and limits: Generally, naive subsets came out with larger estimated richness than memory subsets. Several donors held about 4.6% of naive CD4 clonotypes in common. Non-shared clonotypes had lower generation probabilities than those shared by all four donors.

Trimming removed 6 bases from V and 3 bases from J, with 18 bases in between. The CDR3 runs to 15 residues. Germline-derived CDR1 and CDR2 are SGHAT and FQNNGV. Assay: immunoSEQ multiplex PCR; the TCRdb copy retains only in-frame clones and omits some. This table has roughly 1,100,000 clones, about 75% appearing once. A remark on this clone: Its antigen is undetermined.

This rearrangement joins TRBV11-2 to TRBJ2-7; D not certain. Sequenced: memory CD4+ T cells sorted from blood. Subset: CD45RA-negative fraction. The receptor was derived from a young man in good health. CDR3 amino acids: CASSQSRLSVYEQYF. In nucleotides, the CDR3 is TGTGCCAGCAGTCAATCGAGGCTCTCCGTCTACGAGCAGTACTTC.